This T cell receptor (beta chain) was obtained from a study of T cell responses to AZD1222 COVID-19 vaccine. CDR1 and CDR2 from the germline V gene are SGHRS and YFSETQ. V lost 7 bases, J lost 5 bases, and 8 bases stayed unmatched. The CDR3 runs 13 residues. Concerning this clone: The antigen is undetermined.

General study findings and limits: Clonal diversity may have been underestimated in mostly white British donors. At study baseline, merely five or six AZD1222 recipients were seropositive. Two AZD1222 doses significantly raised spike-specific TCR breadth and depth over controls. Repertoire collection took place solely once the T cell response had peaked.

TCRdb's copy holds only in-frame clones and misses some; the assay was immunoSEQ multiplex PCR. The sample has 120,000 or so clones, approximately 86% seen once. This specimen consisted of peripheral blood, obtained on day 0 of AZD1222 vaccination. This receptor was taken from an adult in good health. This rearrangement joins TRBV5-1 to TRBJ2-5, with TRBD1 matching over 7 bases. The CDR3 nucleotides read TGCGCCAGCCGCGGACAGGATCGGGAGACCCAGTACTTC. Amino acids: CASRGQDRETQYF.